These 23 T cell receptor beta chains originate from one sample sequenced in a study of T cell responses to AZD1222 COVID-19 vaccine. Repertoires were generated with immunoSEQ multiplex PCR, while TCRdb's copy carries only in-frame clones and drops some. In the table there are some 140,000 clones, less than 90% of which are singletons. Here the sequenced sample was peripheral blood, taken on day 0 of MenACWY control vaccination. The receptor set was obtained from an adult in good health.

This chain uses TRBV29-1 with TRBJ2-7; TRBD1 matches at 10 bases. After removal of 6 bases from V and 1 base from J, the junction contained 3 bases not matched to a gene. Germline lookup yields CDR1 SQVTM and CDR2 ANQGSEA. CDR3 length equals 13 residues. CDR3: CSVRTGGSYEQYF. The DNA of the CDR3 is TGCAGCGTCCGGACAGGGGGTTCCTACGAGCAGTACTTC.

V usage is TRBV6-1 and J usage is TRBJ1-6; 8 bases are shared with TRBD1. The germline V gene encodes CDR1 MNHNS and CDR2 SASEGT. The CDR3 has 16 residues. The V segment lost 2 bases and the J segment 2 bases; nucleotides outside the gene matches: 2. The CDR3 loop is CASSERTGTYNSPLHF. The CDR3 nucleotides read TGTGCCAGCAGTGAAAGGACAGGGACCTATAATTCACCCCTCCACTTT.

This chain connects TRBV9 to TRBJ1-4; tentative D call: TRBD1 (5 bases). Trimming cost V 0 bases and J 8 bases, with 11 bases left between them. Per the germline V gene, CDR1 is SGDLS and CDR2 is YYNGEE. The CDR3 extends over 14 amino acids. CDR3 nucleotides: TGTGCCAGCAGCGTAGGGCAGGGATACGAAAAACTGTTTTTT. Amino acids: CASSVGQGYEKLFF.

This chain's CDR3 is CASDLAVNTGELFF. CDR3 in DNA: TGTGCCAGCGATCTAGCGGTGAACACCGGGGAGCTGTTTTTT. The V gene is TRBV6-5, the J gene TRBJ2-2; 7 bases map to TRBD2. The CDR3 totals 14 residues. The germline CDR1 and CDR2 sequences are MNHEY and SVGAGI. The V and J ends lost 8 bases and 1 base, in that order; junction bases with no gene match: 4.

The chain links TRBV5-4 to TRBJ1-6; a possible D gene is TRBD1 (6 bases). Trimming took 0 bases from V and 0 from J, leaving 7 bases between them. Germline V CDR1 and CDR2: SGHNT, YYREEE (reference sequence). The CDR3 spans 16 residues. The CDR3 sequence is CASSLGGGSYNSPLHF. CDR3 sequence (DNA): TGTGCCAGCAGCTTGGGAGGGGGCTCCTATAATTCACCCCTCCACTTT.

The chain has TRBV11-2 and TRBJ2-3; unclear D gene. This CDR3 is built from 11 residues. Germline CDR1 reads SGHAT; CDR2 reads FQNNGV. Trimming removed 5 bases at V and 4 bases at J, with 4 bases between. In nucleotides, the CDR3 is TGTGCCAGCAGCGCCCCAGATACGCAGTATTTT. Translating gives CASSAPDTQYF.

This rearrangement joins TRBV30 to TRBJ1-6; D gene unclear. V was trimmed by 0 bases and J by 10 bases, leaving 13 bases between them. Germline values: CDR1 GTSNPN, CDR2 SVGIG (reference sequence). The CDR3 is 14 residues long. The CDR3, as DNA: TGTGCCTGGAGTGTACGTGGAGGGCGGTCACCCCTCCACTTT. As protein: CAWSVRGGRSPLHF.

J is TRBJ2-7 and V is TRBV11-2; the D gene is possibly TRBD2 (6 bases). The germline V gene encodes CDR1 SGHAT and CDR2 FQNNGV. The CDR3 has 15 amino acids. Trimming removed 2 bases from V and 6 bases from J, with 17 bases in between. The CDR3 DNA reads TGTGCCAGCAGCTTATCCAATGTGGTGGGGGGCGAGCAGTACTTC. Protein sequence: CASSLSNVVGGEQYF.

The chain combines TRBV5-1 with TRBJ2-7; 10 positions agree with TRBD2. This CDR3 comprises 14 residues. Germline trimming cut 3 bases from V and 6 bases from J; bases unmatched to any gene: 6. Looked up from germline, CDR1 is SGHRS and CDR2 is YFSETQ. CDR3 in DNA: TGCGCCAGCAGCTCCGAACTAGCGGGGAGCGAGCAGTACTTC. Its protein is CASSSELAGSEQYF.

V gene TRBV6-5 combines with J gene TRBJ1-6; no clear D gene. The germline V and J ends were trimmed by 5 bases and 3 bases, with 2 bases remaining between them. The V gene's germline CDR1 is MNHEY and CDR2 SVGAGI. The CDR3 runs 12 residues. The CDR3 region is CASSNYNSPLHF. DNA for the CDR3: TGTGCCAGCAGTAACTATAATTCACCCCTCCACTTT.

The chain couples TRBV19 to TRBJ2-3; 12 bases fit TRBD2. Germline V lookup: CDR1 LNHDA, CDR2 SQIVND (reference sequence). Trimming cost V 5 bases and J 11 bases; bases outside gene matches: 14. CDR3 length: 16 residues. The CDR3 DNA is TGTGCCAGTAGTTCCCGAACTAGCGGGAGGACGTTTTGGCAGTATTTT. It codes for CASSSRTSGRTFWQYF.

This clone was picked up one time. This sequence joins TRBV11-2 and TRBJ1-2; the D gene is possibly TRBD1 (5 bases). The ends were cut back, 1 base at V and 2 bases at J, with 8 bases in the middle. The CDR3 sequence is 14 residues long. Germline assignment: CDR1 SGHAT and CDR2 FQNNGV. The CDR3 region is CASSLVWGNYGYTF. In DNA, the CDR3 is TGTGCCAGCAGCTTAGTGTGGGGGAACTATGGCTACACCTTC.

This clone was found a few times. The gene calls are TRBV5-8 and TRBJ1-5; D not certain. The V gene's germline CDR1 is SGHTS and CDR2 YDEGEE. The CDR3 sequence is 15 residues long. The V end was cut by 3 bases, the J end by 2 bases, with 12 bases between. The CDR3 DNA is TGTGCCAGCAGCTCACTCGTACAAGGCAATCAGCCCCAGCATTTT. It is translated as CASSSLVQGNQPQHF.

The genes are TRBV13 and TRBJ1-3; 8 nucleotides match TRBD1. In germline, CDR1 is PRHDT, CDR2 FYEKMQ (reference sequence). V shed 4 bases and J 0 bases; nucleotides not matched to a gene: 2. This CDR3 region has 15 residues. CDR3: CASSSQGGSGNTIYF. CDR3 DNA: TGTGCCAGCAGCTCACAGGGGGGCTCTGGAAACACCATATATTTT.

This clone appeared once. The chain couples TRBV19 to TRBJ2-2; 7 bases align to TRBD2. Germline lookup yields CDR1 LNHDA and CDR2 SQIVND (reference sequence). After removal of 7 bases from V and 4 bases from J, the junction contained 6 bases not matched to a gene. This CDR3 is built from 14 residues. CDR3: CASTRGGGTGELFF. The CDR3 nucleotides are TGTGCCAGTACCCGGGGCGGGGGCACCGGGGAGCTGTTTTTT.

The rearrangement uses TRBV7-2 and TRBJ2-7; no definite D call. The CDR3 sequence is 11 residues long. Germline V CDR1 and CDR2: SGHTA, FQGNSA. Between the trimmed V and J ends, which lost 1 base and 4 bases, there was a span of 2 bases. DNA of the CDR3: TGTGCCAGCAGCTTAGTGTACGAGCAGTACTTC. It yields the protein CASSLVYEQYF.

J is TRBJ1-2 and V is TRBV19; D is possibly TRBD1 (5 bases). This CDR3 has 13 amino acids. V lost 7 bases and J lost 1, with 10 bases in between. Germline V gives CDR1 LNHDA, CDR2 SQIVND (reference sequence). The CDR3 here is CASNIQGNYGYTF. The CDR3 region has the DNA TGTGCCAGTAACATCCAGGGTAACTATGGCTACACCTTC.

CDR3 bases: TGTGCCAGCTCACCACAGGGAATCCCTTTTCTTAGCTCCTACAATGAGCAGTTCTTC. Translated: CASSPQGIPFLSSYNEQFF. The V gene is TRBV18, the J gene TRBJ2-1; no firm D call. This CDR3 has 19 residues. From germline, CDR1 is KGHSH and CDR2 LQKENI. V lost 1 base and J 0 bases, leaving 19 bases between the germline ends.

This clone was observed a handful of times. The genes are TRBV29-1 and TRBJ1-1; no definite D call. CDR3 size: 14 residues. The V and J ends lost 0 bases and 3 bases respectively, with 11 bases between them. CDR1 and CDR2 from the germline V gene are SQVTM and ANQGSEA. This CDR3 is CSVEDGNGYTEAFF. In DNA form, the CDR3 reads TGCAGCGTTGAAGACGGCAATGGATACACTGAAGCTTTCTTT.

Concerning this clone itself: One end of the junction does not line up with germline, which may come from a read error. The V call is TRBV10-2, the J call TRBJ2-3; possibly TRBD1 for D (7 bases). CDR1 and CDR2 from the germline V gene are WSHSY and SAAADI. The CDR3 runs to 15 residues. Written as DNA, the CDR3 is TGCGCCAGCACTGAGGTCAGGGGGGCGGCAGATACGCAGTATTTT. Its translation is CASTEVRGAADTQYF.

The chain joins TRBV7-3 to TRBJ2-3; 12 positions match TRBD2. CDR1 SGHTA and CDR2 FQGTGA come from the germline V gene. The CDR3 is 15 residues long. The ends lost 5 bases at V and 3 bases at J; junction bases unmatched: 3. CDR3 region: CASSTTSGRTDTQYF. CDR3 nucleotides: TGTGCCAGCAGCACGACTAGCGGGAGAACAGATACGCAGTATTTT.

The CDR3 spells CASSFLGDPNTEAFF. The CDR3 coding sequence is TGTGCCAGCAGCTTCCTCGGGGATCCGAACACTGAAGCTTTCTTT. This chain joins TRBV9 and TRBJ1-1; D unresolved. Trimming shortened V by 4 bases and J by 1 base, and 14 bases separated the two germline ends. The CDR3 is made up of 15 amino acids. Germline values: CDR1 SGDLS, CDR2 YYNGEE.

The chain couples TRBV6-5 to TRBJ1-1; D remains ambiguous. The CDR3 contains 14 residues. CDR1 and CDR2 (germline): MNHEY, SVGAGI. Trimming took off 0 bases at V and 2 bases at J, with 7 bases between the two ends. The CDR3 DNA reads TGTGCCAGCAGTTACTCGCTAACCAACACTGAAGCTTTCTTT. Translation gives CASSYSLTNTEAFF.